The clone carrying this T cell receptor (beta chain) came up many times. Its target is not known. The library targeted TCRbeta and was prepared with unique molecular identifiers. TCRdb ran MiXCR on the PCR reads and lists one entry per CDR3 protein. The profile covers a few hundred thousand distinct CDR3 sequences, with 10% appearing a single time and 7.5% taken by the ten largest. This sample was taken from a study of T-cell reconstitution after alpha-beta-depleted transplantation in children. Study findings and constraints: Newly made T cells mostly supplied T-cell counts and diversity one year after transplant. Expanded clones from the graft, numbering several hundred, reportedly supplied alpha-beta T cells about two months after transplant. TCRbeta diversity was high at day 60 in some patients (a result of surviving recipient T cells and thymic progenitors).

Germline V CDR1 and CDR2: PRHDT, FYEKMQ (reference sequence). CDR3 length equals 13 residues. V lost 3 bases to trimming and J lost 0 bases, with 6 bases between them. Sequencing was performed on PBMCs, taken before TCRalphabeta/CD19-depleted stem cell transplant. The receptor's source is a boy younger than two with acute myeloid leukemia, due to receive a stem cell transplant. The J gene is TRBJ2-7, the V gene TRBV13, with D possibly matching TRBD1 (5 bases). The DNA of the CDR3 is TGTGCCAGCAGCTTTGGGGCCTCCTACGAGCAGTACTTC. It codes for CASSFGASYEQYF.